The 14 T cell receptor beta chains presented below share a single source sample, sequenced in a study of OX40 agonist ivuxolimab in advanced cancers. The repertoire was sequenced with immunoSEQ multiplex PCR; TCRdb's copy has only in-frame clones and lacks some. Counted here are 80,000 or so clones, 75% to 90% occurring once; the ten biggest clones make up around 2.5%. Sequencing used CD4+ or CD8+ T cells sorted from blood, obtained in a trial of the OX40 agonist ivuxolimab. These receptor sequences come from an adult with an advanced solid tumor such as melanoma, head and neck, liver or kidney cancer.

This rearrangement joins TRBV2 to TRBJ2-3; 10 nucleotides match TRBD2. CDR1 is SNHLY, CDR2 FYNNEI, per germline. CDR3 length: 17 residues. With V trimmed by 5 bases and J by 6 bases, 14 bases remained unmatched. CDR3 sequence (DNA): TGTGCCAGCAGTCGTTTAATCGGACTAGCGGCTCCGGATACGCAGTATTTT. Its translation: CASSRLIGLAAPDTQYF.

The chain recombines TRBV7-2 with TRBJ1-1, with D unclear. The V and J ends lost 1 base and 5 bases respectively, with 11 bases between them. The CDR3 runs 14 residues. Germline-derived CDR1 and CDR2 are SGHTA and FQGNSA. The CDR3 sequence: CASSLVSLRTEAFF. The CDR3 region has the DNA TGTGCCAGCAGCTTAGTATCGCTCCGGACTGAAGCTTTCTTT.

This clone was recorded a few times. The chain links TRBV6-5 to TRBJ1-5; maybe TRBD1 (5 bases). Trimming took 6 bases from V and 7 from J, leaving 16 bases between them. This CDR3 spans 14 amino acids. The germline CDR1 and CDR2 sequences are MNHEY and SVGAGI. The CDR3 DNA sequence: TGTGCCAGCAGCCGACAAGGGGATAGCCAGCCCCAGCATTTT. Amino acids: CASSRQGDSQPQHF.

J is TRBJ1-4 and V is TRBV30; no clear D gene. CDR3 length equals 11 residues. Germline V gives CDR1 GTSNPN, CDR2 SVGIG (reference sequence). In DNA form, the CDR3 reads TGTGCTTGTACCTTTAATGAAAAACTGTTTTTT. Its protein is CACTFNEKLFF.

The chain carries TRBV9 and TRBJ2-5; D is undetermined. The CDR3 has 14 amino acids. Trimming took off 0 bases at V and 5 bases at J, with 11 bases between the two ends. Germline CDR1 and CDR2: SGDLS and YYNGEE. CDR3 sequence reads: CASSVDMMLETQYF. As DNA, the CDR3 is TGTGCCAGCAGCGTAGATATGATGTTGGAGACCCAGTACTTC.

This clone was recorded a few times. The chain links TRBV28 to TRBJ2-5, with D perhaps TRBD1 (8 bases). Trimming shortened V by 5 bases and J by 5 bases, and 27 bases separated the two germline ends. The V gene's germline CDR1 is MDHEN and CDR2 SYDVKM. The CDR3 has 18 amino acids. This CDR3 reads CASSTTPWTGRVGETQYF. In nucleotides, the CDR3 is TGTGCCAGCAGTACCACTCCATGGACAGGGAGGGTTGGGGAGACCCAGTACTTC.

This clone was seen a few times. The rearrangement joins TRBV11-2 to TRBJ2-1, with D unclear. The CDR3 runs to 13 residues. V was shortened by 0 bases and J by 8 bases, with 8 bases between the two germline ends. CDR1 and CDR2 from the germline V gene are SGHAT and FQNNGV. For the CDR3, the DNA is TGTGCCAGCAGCTTAGAAGCGTTCGATGAGCAGTTCTTC. Translated: CASSLEAFDEQFF.

The CDR3 sequence is CASTPGPGLPIYEQYF. The CDR3 nucleotides are TGTGCCAGTACCCCCGGGCCCGGACTACCAATCTACGAGCAGTACTTC. The chain links TRBV19 to TRBJ2-7; D might be TRBD2 (6 bases). The CDR3 sequence is 16 residues long. V was trimmed by 7 bases and J by 3 bases, leaving 22 bases between them. CDR1 and CDR2 (germline): LNHDA, SQIVND (reference sequence).

Turning to this clone: At one end, the junction sequence differs from germline, possibly due to a read error. The chain recombines TRBV7-3 with TRBJ2-7; D is unresolved. From germline, CDR1 is SGHTA and CDR2 FQGTGA. The CDR3 runs to 15 residues. The CDR3 sequence is CASSLTGSVADEQYF. The DNA for the CDR3 is TGTGCCAGCAGCCTAACCGGGTCTGTCGCGGACGAGCAGTACTTC.

The chain links TRBV29-1 to TRBJ1-1, with a weak D call TRBD1 (5 bases). Per germline, CDR1 SQVTM and CDR2 ANQGSEA. There are 12 residues in the CDR3. Trimming stripped 2 bases from V and 7 bases from J, with 11 bases between. CDR3 coding DNA: TGCAGCGTTGAAAGCCAGGGCCTTGAAGCTTTCTTT. The encoded protein is CSVESQGLEAFF.

The chain combines TRBV11-1 with TRBJ1-1; D gene unclear. CDR1 and CDR2 (germline): SGHAT, FQDESV (reference sequence). V was clipped by 1 base and J by 1 base, with 1 base between them. The CDR3 is 12 amino acids. CDR3 in DNA: TGTGCCAGCAGCTTAGAGAACACTGAAGCTTTCTTT. This translates into CASSLENTEAFF. Drawing the rest from reference TRBV11-1 and TRBJ1-1, the complete variable domain is EAEVAQSPRYKITEKSQAVAFWCDPISGHATLYWYRQILGQGPELLVQFQDESVVDDSQLPKDRFSAERLKGVDSTLKIQPAELGDSAMYLCASSLENTEAFFGQGTRLTVV.

This clone was seen just once. The chain recombines TRBV9 with TRBJ2-7, with TRBD1 matching 9 bases. Germline CDR1 reads SGDLS; CDR2 reads YYNGEE. V was clipped by 4 bases and J by 4 bases; unmatched bases: 3. The CDR3 spans 13 residues. CDR3 nucleotides: TGTGCCAGCAGCCGGGGACAGGGTTACGAGCAGTACTTC. Protein sequence: CASSRGQGYEQYF.

This rearrangement joins TRBV6-5 to TRBJ2-1; a weak D match, TRBD2 (5 bases). The CDR3 totals 14 residues. Trimming stripped 10 bases from V and 6 bases from J, with 19 bases between. The germline V gene encodes CDR1 MNHEY and CDR2 SVGAGI. The DNA for the CDR3 is TGTGCCATCTCCGGAGCGGTGAGTAGCAATGAGCAGTTCTTC. Translated, it gives CAISGAVSSNEQFF.

The rearrangement links TRBV7-2 to TRBJ2-6; D is ambiguous. The length of the CDR3 is 17 residues. CDR1 is SGHTA and CDR2 is FQGNSA in the germline V gene. V lost 4 bases, J lost 4 bases, and 17 bases lay in between. In nucleotides, the CDR3 is TGTGCCAGCAGCTCCACCCAATTGAGGTCCGGGGCCAACGTCCTGACTTTC. Amino acids: CASSSTQLRSGANVLTF.